This T cell receptor (beta chain) was profiled in a study of blood T cell repertoires in COVID-19. For the study at large: Whether acute or convalescent, the COVID-19 samples came from the United States, Italy and Spain. Sample material is recorded as cDNA or gDNA derived from T cells, B-cell-depleted T cells, or PBMCs.

Under the authors' procedure: Amplifying reference gene primers gave estimates of nucleated cell counts. Using immunoSEQ multiplex PCR, the repertoire was profiled, and TCRdb retains in-frame clones only, with some absent. That table gives V, J and clone size, and the DNA gave D and trimming. The repertoire has 15,000 to 20,000 clones, 90% to 95% of them found once; the top ten carry approximately 4%. The clonotype was recovered from a woman in her fifties or sixties with active COVID-19. Sequences were obtained from peripheral blood.

The CDR3 DNA follows: TGTGCCAGCAGTTACACCGGGACAGGGGAGACTGAAGCTTTCTTT. It specifies CASSYTGTGETEAFF. The chain links TRBV6-5 to TRBJ1-1; the match to TRBD1 covers 10 bases. V lost 2 bases to trimming and J lost 5 bases; unmatched junction nucleotides: 5. The germline V gene encodes CDR1 MNHEY and CDR2 SVGAGI. The CDR3 loop spans 15 amino acids.